These T cell receptor beta chains were read from a single sample in a study of cytomegalovirus exposure and HLA in healthy donors. Produced via immunoSEQ multiplex PCR; TCRdb's table is partial and in-frame only. The sample has about 160,000 clones, roughly four fifths seen once; the top ten hold approximately 2%. Source material: PBMCs. These receptors came from a woman aged 18 to 35 in good health and CMV-seronegative. CDR3s include the opening cysteine and the closing phenylalanine or tryptophan. The D gene is left open where the match is weak. Some rows have no size entry. The others give once, few or many, or a class for an expanded clone.

.	TRBV7-2	.	TRBJ1-1	CASSPIGQWVTEAFF	TGTGCCAGCAGCCCCATCGGACAGTGGGTCACTGAAGCTTTCTTT
TRBD1	TRBV7-9	once	TRBJ2-7	CASSRETGGWEQYF	TGTGCCAGCAGCCGAGAGACAGGGGGTTGGGAGCAGTACTTC
TRBD2	TRBV2	few	TRBJ2-1	CASMAGGLSSYNEQFF	TGTGCCAGCATGGCGGGGGGTCTGAGCTCCTACAATGAGCAGTTCTTC
.	TRBV25-1	.	TRBJ1-1	CASSEEGGNPAQEAFF	TGTGCCAGCAGTGAAGAAGGGGGTAATCCAGCTCAGGAAGCTTTCTTT
TRBD1	TRBV6-5	few	TRBJ1-6	CASSRKRQGNSPLHF	TGTGCCAGCAGCCGAAAGAGACAGGGAAATTCACCCCTCCACTTT
TRBD1	TRBV7-9	.	TRBJ2-7	CASSAAGGEQYF	TGTGCCAGCAGCGCAGCAGGGGGCGAGCAGTACTTC
TRBD1	TRBV7-2	.	TRBJ1-1	CASSSGGGVNTEAFF	TGTGCCAGCAGCTCAGGGGGCGGGGTGAACACTGAAGCTTTCTTT
.	TRBV6-1	.	TRBJ1-2	CASSRSPGEYGYTF	TGTGCCAGCAGTCGAAGTCCCGGGGAGTATGGCTACACCTTC
.	TRBV5-1	.	TRBJ1-1	CASSYSGGNTEAFF	TGCGCCAGCAGCTATTCGGGGGGCAACACTGAAGCTTTCTTT
.	TRBV11-1	.	TRBJ1-2	CASTIFGISGYTF	TGTGCCAGCACCATCTTCGGGATCAGTGGCTACACCTTC
TRBD2	TRBV5-4	.	TRBJ2-3	CASSLVTLAGVFYAQYF	TGTGCCAGCAGCTTGGTAACCCTAGCGGGGGTATTTTATGCGCAGTATTTT
.	TRBV5-1	.	TRBJ1-6	CASSFPSLGDSPLHF	TGCGCCAGCAGCTTTCCCTCACTAGGAGATTCACCCCTCCACTTT
.	TRBV4-2	.	TRBJ2-5	CASSQDQSSVQYF	TGTGCCAGCAGCCAAGATCAGTCTAGCGTGCAGTACTTC
TRBD1	TRBV2	.	TRBJ2-2	CASIRQGFGTGELFF	TGTGCCAGCATACGACAGGGGTTCGGCACCGGGGAGCTGTTTTTT
.	TRBV2	.	TRBJ2-4	CASRVVGLAKNIQYF	TGTGCCAGCAGGGTAGTGGGCTTAGCCAAAAACATTCAGTACTTC
.	TRBV4-1	few	TRBJ2-1	CASSQSRLRDEQFF	TGCGCCAGCAGCCAATCCCGTTTGAGGGATGAGCAGTTCTTC
.	TRBV7-8	.	TRBJ1-5	CASSQQANQPQHF	TGTGCCAGCAGCCAGCAAGCGAATCAGCCCCAGCATTTT
TRBD1	TRBV7-9	.	TRBJ1-5	CASSRQGLNQPQHF	TGTGCCAGCAGCCGACAGGGACTCAATCAGCCCCAGCATTTT
TRBD1	TRBV9	.	TRBJ2-2	CASSATGQANTGELFF	TGTGCCAGCAGCGCCACGGGACAGGCCAACACCGGGGAGCTGTTTTTT
TRBD2	TRBV13	few	TRBJ2-7	CASRRQAGGRYEQYF	TGTGCCAGCAGACGACAAGCGGGGGGCCGGTACGAGCAGTACTTC
TRBD1	TRBV6-1	.	TRBJ1-2	CASSDLGQLYGYTF	TGTGCCAGCAGTGATCTGGGACAGCTCTATGGCTACACCTTC
TRBD1	TRBV7-9	.	TRBJ1-2	CASSLAEGQGVFYGYTF	TGTGCCAGCAGCTTAGCGGAAGGACAGGGAGTATTCTATGGCTACACCTTC
.	TRBV4-1	.	TRBJ1-1	CASRGLTETNTEAFF	TGCGCCAGCAGGGGGCTAACGGAGACCAACACTGAAGCTTTCTTT
TRBD1	TRBV9	.	TRBJ1-1	CASSRDRGGLMNTEAFF	TGTGCCAGCAGCCGAGACAGGGGCGGGCTCATGAACACTGAAGCTTTCTTT
.	TRBV7-9	.	TRBJ1-3	CANQVVSGNTIYF	TGTGCAAACCAGGTTGTCTCTGGAAACACCATATATTTT
TRBD1	TRBV4-1	once	TRBJ1-2	CASSQTGDYGYTF	TGCGCCAGCAGCCAAACAGGGGACTATGGCTACACCTTC
TRBD1	TRBV7-9	.	TRBJ1-2	CASSPRTGGFYGYTF	TGTGCCAGCAGCCCCCGGACAGGCGGGTTCTATGGCTACACCTTC